This entry lists 29 T cell receptor beta chains sequenced from one sample in a study of blood T cell repertoires in COVID-19. The table came from immunoSEQ multiplex PCR; TCRdb's copy has only in-frame clones and leaves some out. The sample yields under 250,000 clones, 80% to 90% seen once. The sample consisted of peripheral blood. These receptors all stem from a man aged 50-60 years who had recovered from COVID-19.

The chain uses TRBV5-1 and TRBJ2-1; maybe TRBD1 (6 bases). V was trimmed by 0 bases and J by 7 bases, leaving 11 bases between them. This CDR3 is built from 14 residues. CDR1 is SGHRS, CDR2 YFSETQ, per germline. The CDR3 DNA sequence: TGCGCCAGCAGCTTGGTAGGGGGACCGAATGAGCAGTTCTTC. Translated, it gives CASSLVGGPNEQFF. Supplemented by reference TRBV5-1 and TRBJ2-1, the full variable domain reads KAGVTQTPRYLIKTRGQQVTLSCSPISGHRSVSWYQQTPGQGLQFLFEYFSETQRNKGNFPGRFSGRQFSNSRSEMNVSTLELGDSALYLCASSLVGGPNEQFFGPGTRLTVL.

To note about this clone: This same CDR3 is encoded by further DNA sequences in the sample. The CDR3 DNA follows: TGTGCCAGTAGCCCCGGGACACACTACGAGCAGTACTTC. Its translation: CASSPGTHYEQYF. The chain combines TRBV19 with TRBJ2-7; D may be TRBD1 (6 bases). The CDR3 loop spans 13 amino acids. Germline values: CDR1 LNHDA, CDR2 SQIVND (reference sequence). The V end lost 6 bases, the J end lost 3 bases, and 12 bases lay between the germline ends. Combining the CDR3 with reference TRBV19 and TRBJ2-7 gives the whole variable domain DGGITQSPKYLFRKEGQNVTLSCEQNLNHDAMYWYRQDPGQGLRLIYYSQIVNDFQKGDIAEGYSVSREKKESFPLTVTSAQKNPTAFYLCASSPGTHYEQYFGPGTRLTVT.

This chain connects TRBV19 to TRBJ1-4; a weak D match, TRBD1 (5 bases). V lost 3 bases and J lost 0, with 11 bases in between. The germline V gene encodes CDR1 LNHDA and CDR2 SQIVND (reference sequence). This CDR3 comprises 16 residues. The CDR3 loop is CASSMGRIATNEKLFF. CDR3 DNA: TGTGCCAGTAGTATGGGGCGGATTGCAACTAATGAAAAACTGTTTTTT.

The rearrangement links TRBV18 to TRBJ1-1; tentative D call: TRBD1 (6 bases). V lost 1 base to trimming and J lost 1 base, with 10 bases between them. The CDR3 totals 15 residues. CDR1 and CDR2 from the germline V gene are KGHSH and LQKENI. The CDR3 protein is CASSPQGVGNTEAFF. The DNA for the CDR3 is TGTGCCAGCTCACCACAGGGGGTGGGGAACACTGAAGCTTTCTTT.

CDR3 sequence (DNA): TGCGCCAGCAGTGAGGGGCTAGGGGTGGTTGGAGATACGCAGTATTTT. Translation: CASSEGLGVVGDTQYF. The V gene is TRBV10-2, the J gene TRBJ2-3; D possibly corresponds to TRBD1 (5 bases). V was clipped by 2 bases and J by 5 bases, with 17 bases between them. Germline loops: CDR1 WSHSY, CDR2 SAAADI. This CDR3 is built from 16 residues.

The chain combines TRBV28 with TRBJ1-2; weak D call: TRBD1 (6 bases). This CDR3 is 14 amino acids long. Germline V CDR1 and CDR2: MDHEN, SYDVKM. Trimming shortened V by 5 bases and J by 4 bases, and 14 bases separated the two germline ends. CDR3 sequence reads: CASSPRGFGYGYTF. The CDR3 nucleotides read TGTGCCAGCAGTCCCAGGGGTTTCGGCTATGGCTACACCTTC.

The chain recombines TRBV4-1 with TRBJ1-2; maybe TRBD1 (6 bases). This CDR3 region has 15 residues. Trimming pared 1 base from V and 4 bases from J, leaving 13 bases between. Looked up from germline, CDR1 is MGHRA and CDR2 is YSYEKL. For the CDR3, the DNA is TGCGCCAGCAGCCAAGGGGGGGGGCGCGGCTATGGCTACACCTTC. This encodes CASSQGGGRGYGYTF.

This sequence joins TRBV20-1 and TRBJ2-1, with TRBD2 matching over 10 bases. The J segment lost 8 bases and the V segment lost 3 bases, leaving 7 bases of the junction unmatched. This CDR3 spans 14 amino acids. The germline V gene encodes CDR1 DFQATT and CDR2 SNEGSKA (reference sequence). The CDR3 bases are TGCAGTGCTAGTAGGAGCGGGAGGGGCTATGAGCAGTTCTTC. This translates into CSASRSGRGYEQFF.

The genes are TRBV28 and TRBJ2-5, with 9 positions matching TRBD2. CDR1 and CDR2 (germline): MDHEN, SYDVKM. The CDR3 is made up of 14 amino acids. V lost 8 bases, J lost 8 bases, and 12 bases stayed unmatched. CDR3 bases: TGTGCCAGCGCTGCGGGACTAGCCAGGAAAACCCAGTACTTC. It codes for CASAAGLARKTQYF.

J is TRBJ1-2 and V is TRBV10-2, with 7 positions matching TRBD1. Germline V gives CDR1 WSHSY, CDR2 SAAADI. V shed 11 bases, J shed 7 bases, and the junction held 16 bases outside the gene matches. The CDR3 consists of 14 residues. In nucleotides, the CDR3 is TGCGCCTCCAACCAGGGGGGCGCATTCGGTGGCTACACCTTC. This translates into CASNQGGAFGGYTF.

The chain couples TRBV20-1 to TRBJ2-1; D is possibly TRBD2 (5 bases). V lost 3 bases to trimming and J lost 7 bases, with 7 bases between them. Germline CDR1 is DFQATT and CDR2 is SNEGSKA (reference sequence). The CDR3 runs to 11 residues. The CDR3 spells CSARGGNEQFF. CDR3 bases: TGCAGTGCTAGGGGCGGGAATGAGCAGTTCTTC.

The chain is built from TRBV20-1 and TRBJ2-1; a possible D gene is TRBD1 (5 bases). The ends were cut back, 3 bases at V and 8 bases at J, with 17 bases in the middle. Germline loops: CDR1 DFQATT, CDR2 SNEGSKA (reference sequence). The CDR3 contains 14 residues. In nucleotides, the CDR3 is TGCAGTGCTAGTTTATTAAGGGGTGTAGATGAGCAGTTCTTC. It is translated as CSASLLRGVDEQFF.

The V call is TRBV6-6, the J call TRBJ1-1, with 7 bases lining up with TRBD1. Germline trimming cut 4 bases from V and 4 bases from J; bases unmatched to any gene: 6. Per germline, CDR1 MNHNY and CDR2 SVGAGI (reference sequence). This CDR3 has 14 residues. This CDR3 is CASSSNPGGTEAFF. CDR3 in DNA: TGTGCCAGCAGTTCGAATCCAGGGGGCACTGAAGCTTTCTTT.

The chain links TRBV28 to TRBJ2-4; weak D call: TRBD2 (7 bases). Germline CDR1 MDHEN, CDR2 SYDVKM. Trimming removed 2 bases from V and 9 bases from J, with 17 bases in between. The CDR3 is 15 amino acids. The DNA of the CDR3 is TGTGCCAGCAGTTTAGGGGGGGCAGGGGCGGCCATTCAGTACTTC. This encodes CASSLGGAGAAIQYF.

This sequence joins TRBV15 and TRBJ2-1; 7 bases are a match to TRBD2. J was trimmed by 15 bases and V by 0 bases; bases with no gene match: 20. Germline CDR1 reads LNHNV; CDR2 reads YYDKDF (reference sequence). This CDR3 is 17 amino acids long. The CDR3 is CATSREWRGTRNEYRFF. DNA of the CDR3: TGTGCCACCAGCAGAGAATGGCGGGGGACTCGCAATGAGTATCGGTTCTTC.

This chain connects TRBV2 to TRBJ1-2, with 7 bases that match TRBD1. This CDR3 has 15 residues. Germline lookup yields CDR1 SNHLY and CDR2 FYNNEI. V gave up 0 bases and J gave up 4 bases; unmatched junction bases: 5. CDR3 DNA: TGTGCCAGCAGTGAAGCTGGAGGGGGCGGCTATGGCTACACCTTC. Its protein is CASSEAGGGGYGYTF.

A note on this clone: The sample has other DNA sequences that encode this CDR3 too. The V gene is TRBV18, the J gene TRBJ1-5; tentative D call: TRBD1 (5 bases). This CDR3 region has 13 residues. V lost 6 bases and J 5 bases, leaving 11 bases between the germline ends. Germline lookup yields CDR1 KGHSH and CDR2 LQKENI. CDR3 residues: CASSPGGDQPQHF. DNA of the CDR3: TGTGCCAGCTCCCCGGGGGGGGATCAGCCCCAGCATTTT. Full variable domain (remainder filled in from reference TRBV18 and TRBJ1-5): NAGVMQNPRHLVRRRGQEARLRCSPMKGHSHVYWYRQLPEEGLKFMVYLQKENIIDESGMPKERFSAEFPKEGPSILRIQQVVRGDSAAYFCASSPGGDQPQHFGDGTRLSIL.

The chain joins TRBV19 to TRBJ1-5; D is ambiguous. The V end was cut by 5 bases, the J end by 1 base, with 27 bases between. This CDR3 contains 20 residues. The germline V gene encodes CDR1 LNHDA and CDR2 SQIVND (reference sequence). CDR3 in DNA: TGTGCCAGTAGTTTACCCCCCGCGGGAATCTTATATATAAGCAATCAGCCCCAGCATTTT. It codes for CASSLPPAGILYISNQPQHF.

This chain joins TRBV7-2 and TRBJ1-1; 9 bases fit TRBD1. CDR3 length equals 15 residues. Per the germline V gene, CDR1 is SGHTA and CDR2 is FQGNSA. V lost 1 base and J lost 10; bases outside the gene matches: 10. The CDR3 DNA follows: TGTGCCAGCAGCTTAGGGTTACAGGGGGCAGGTGGAGCTTTCTTT. This encodes CASSLGLQGAGGAFF.

The genes are TRBV27 and TRBJ1-4; the match to TRBD1 covers 7 bases. CDR1 and CDR2 from the germline V gene are MNHEY and SMNVEV (reference sequence). V dropped 4 bases and J dropped 10; count of bases not matched to a gene: 12. CDR3 length: 15 amino acids. CDR3 DNA sequence: TGTGCCAGCAGTTCCCAATACAGGGGTTTGGGAAAACTGTTTTTT. Protein product: CASSSQYRGLGKLFF.

The J gene is TRBJ2-1, the V gene TRBV4-1, with 10 bases aligning to TRBD2. After removal of 0 bases from V and 7 bases from J, the junction contained 6 bases not matched to a gene. The CDR3 runs 16 residues. Germline assignment: CDR1 MGHRA and CDR2 YSYEKL. In nucleotides, the CDR3 is TGCGCCAGCAGCCAAGAAACCGGGACTAGCGTTAATGAGCAGTTCTTC. Translated: CASSQETGTSVNEQFF.

The chain has TRBV24-1 and TRBJ1-2; D is uncertain. The CDR3 covers 12 residues. Germline V gene lookup returns CDR1 KGHDR and CDR2 SFDVKD. The germline V and J ends were trimmed by 2 bases and 4 bases, with 4 bases remaining between them. CDR3 amino acids: CATSDSIYGYTF. In DNA, the CDR3 is TGTGCCACCAGTGATTCCATCTATGGCTACACCTTC.

This chain links TRBV9 with TRBJ2-7; D may be TRBD2 (6 bases). Germline V lookup: CDR1 SGDLS, CDR2 YYNGEE. The CDR3 contains 15 residues. Between the trimmed V and J ends, which lost 2 bases and 5 bases, there was a span of 17 bases. CDR3 DNA sequence: TGTGCCAGCAGCGTGGCGGGGTCCGGGATAGACGAGCAGTACTTC. As protein: CASSVAGSGIDEQYF. The entire variable domain, with the rest obtained from reference TRBV9 and TRBJ2-7, is as follows: DSGVTQTPKHLITATGQRVTLRCSPRSGDLSVYWYQQSLDQGLQFLIQYYNGEERAKGNILERFSAQQFPDLHSELNLSSLELGDSALYFCASSVAGSGIDEQYFGPGTRLTVT.

The chain uses TRBV14 and TRBJ2-1, with 8 bases fitting TRBD2. CDR3 length: 21 amino acids. CDR1 and CDR2 (germline): SGHDN, FVKESK. V gave up 0 bases and J gave up 0 bases; unmatched junction bases: 16. CDR3 DNA: TGTGCCAGCAGCCAAGAACCCCCTTTCCTAGCGGGTCAAAGCTCCTACAATGAGCAGTTCTTC. It is translated as CASSQEPPFLAGQSSYNEQFF.

Worth noting for this clone: At one end the junction does not follow the germline gene, possibly because of a read error. The gene calls are TRBV24-1 and TRBJ2-1; TRBD2 agrees at 9 bases. This CDR3 has 15 amino acids. CDR1 KGHDR and CDR2 SFDVKD come from the germline V gene. The DNA of the CDR3 is TGTGCCACCGGTGATAGCGGGAGTCCCCACAATGAGCAGTTCTTC. Protein sequence: CATGDSGSPHNEQFF.

This chain connects TRBV27 to TRBJ2-7; D is possibly TRBD2 (5 bases). The CDR3 has 15 residues. Germline CDR1 and CDR2: MNHEY and SMNVEV (reference sequence). The ends were cut back, 0 bases at V and 2 bases at J, with 11 bases in the middle. The CDR3 is CASSLSIGGTYEQYF. The CDR3 nucleotides are TGTGCCAGCAGTTTATCGATAGGAGGAACCTACGAGCAGTACTTC.

This rearrangement joins TRBV30 to TRBJ2-5; 8 bases align to TRBD2. Germline values: CDR1 GTSNPN, CDR2 SVGIG (reference sequence). V lost 0 bases, J lost 3 bases, and 9 bases stayed unmatched. CDR3 size: 16 residues. In nucleotides, the CDR3 is TGTGCCTGGAGTGTACCTACTAGCGGAATTAAAGAGACCCAGTACTTC. Amino acids: CAWSVPTSGIKETQYF.

The gene calls are TRBV6-1 and TRBJ1-5, with 7 bases lining up with TRBD1. The CDR3 loop spans 13 amino acids. The V gene end was trimmed by 3 bases and the J gene end by 4 bases; junction bases not matched to a gene: 0. CDR1 is MNHNS and CDR2 is SASEGT in the germline V gene. The CDR3 protein is CASSEGQNQPQHF. CDR3 coding DNA: TGTGCCAGCAGTGAGGGACAGAATCAGCCCCAGCATTTT.

This clone has just a few counts. The chain has TRBV11-2 and TRBJ2-3; TRBD2 matches at 13 bases. The J segment lost 5 bases and the V segment lost 3 bases, leaving 5 bases of the junction unmatched. The CDR3 is 16 residues long. The germline V gene encodes CDR1 SGHAT and CDR2 FQNNGV. CDR3 amino acids: CASSFRTSGSRDTQYF. The CDR3 DNA sequence: TGTGCCAGCAGCTTTAGGACTAGCGGGAGTCGAGATACGCAGTATTTT.